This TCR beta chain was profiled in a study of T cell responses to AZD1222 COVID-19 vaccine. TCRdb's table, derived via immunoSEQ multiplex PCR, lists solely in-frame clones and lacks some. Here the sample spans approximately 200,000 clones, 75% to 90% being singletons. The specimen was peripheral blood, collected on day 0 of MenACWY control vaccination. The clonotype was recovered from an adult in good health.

CDR3 in amino acids: CASSLGPMDTQYF. Here the CDR3 DNA reads TGTGCCAGCAGCCTAGGCCCGATGGATACGCAGTATTTT. V and J are TRBV11-3 and TRBJ2-3, with D unclear. The CDR3 has 13 residues. Trimming removed 5 bases at V and 6 bases at J, with 12 bases between. Germline loops: CDR1 SGHNT, CDR2 YENEEA.